The TCR beta chain under discussion was sequenced for a study of T cells in Graves' hyperthyroidism and ophthalmopathy. Germline loops: CDR1 SNHLY, CDR2 FYNNEI. This CDR3 contains 13 residues. Amplified TCR beta CDR3 regions came from RNA transcripts. The HTBI primer set drove a first-round RT-PCR of the TCR CDR3. One entry per CDR3 protein results from TCRdb running MiXCR on the multiplex PCR reads. The sample carries a few hundred thousand distinct CDR3 sequences, 15% to 17% recorded once. General study points: Model-based prediction identified ophthalmopathy a median about 7 months prior to its onset.

This clonotype has just a few counts. Its antigen remains unknown. A much bigger clone sits one base away, suggesting this may be a read error. Sequencing input: blood. The clonotype comes from a woman in her thirties with Graves' hyperthyroidism. The chain links TRBV2 to TRBJ1-6; D possibly corresponds to TRBD1 (5 bases). In DNA, the CDR3 is TGTGTCAGCAACCCTCAGGGTGCTTCACCCCTCCACTTT. Its translation is CVSNPQGASPLHF. Looking up the rest from reference TRBV2 and TRBJ1-6 gives the full variable domain: EPEVTQTPSHQVTQMGQEVILRCVPISNHLYFYWYRQILGQKVEFLVSFYNNEISEKSEIFDDQFSVERPDGSNFTLKIRSTKLEDSAMYFCVSNPQGASPLHFGNGTRLTVT.